The 7 T cell receptor beta chains below come from one sample, sequenced in a study of cytomegalovirus exposure and HLA in healthy donors. PCR primers comprised 60 Vbeta and 13 Jbeta primers. The table came from immunoSEQ multiplex PCR; TCRdb's copy has only in-frame clones and leaves some out. This table has 100,000 to 150,000 clones, roughly 80% appearing once. Input material: PBMCs. Source of these receptors: a female donor in good health and CMV-seronegative.

The chain links TRBV10-3 to TRBJ2-7, with D possibly being TRBD1 (6 bases). The CDR3 is made up of 14 amino acids. Germline V lookup: CDR1 ENHRY, CDR2 SYGVKD. The ends were cut back, 6 bases at V and 0 bases at J, with 12 bases in the middle. The CDR3 region is CAIRGQGASYEQYF. The CDR3 coding sequence is TGTGCCATCAGGGGACAAGGGGCCTCCTACGAGCAGTACTTC.

The chain joins TRBV2 to TRBJ1-5; D gene unclear. The germline CDR1 and CDR2 sequences are SNHLY and FYNNEI. This CDR3 spans 18 amino acids. Trimming removed 3 bases from V and 2 bases from J, with 20 bases in between. The CDR3 DNA sequence: TGTGCCAGCAGTGACCTCCCGTCCGGGATAAGGGGCAATCAGCCCCAGCATTTT. Translating gives CASSDLPSGIRGNQPQHF.

The J gene is TRBJ2-7, the V gene TRBV2; D gene uncertain. Germline V gives CDR1 SNHLY, CDR2 FYNNEI. This CDR3 has 13 amino acids. Trimming left V 0 bases short and J 3 bases short, with 6 bases between. CDR3 residues: CASSEAFYYEQYF. In DNA form, the CDR3 reads TGTGCCAGCAGTGAAGCGTTCTACTACGAGCAGTACTTC.

The chain carries TRBV29-1 and TRBJ1-1; 9 positions match TRBD1. The CDR3 length is 15 residues. The germline V gene encodes CDR1 SQVTM and CDR2 ANQGSEA. Losses at the gene ends were 4 bases for V and 5 bases for J; bases not matched to a gene: 11. CDR3 region: CSVAVRGTGKTEAFF. For the CDR3, the DNA is TGCAGCGTTGCGGTAAGAGGGACAGGGAAGACTGAAGCTTTCTTT.

There are a few counts of this clone. The chain couples TRBV28 to TRBJ1-5; D might be TRBD1 (5 bases). CDR3 size: 16 residues. The V end lost 0 bases, the J end lost 0 bases, and 9 bases lay between the germline ends. CDR1 is MDHEN, CDR2 SYDVKM, per germline. The CDR3 nucleotides are TGTGCCAGCAGTTTATGGACAGTAAATAGCAATCAGCCCCAGCATTTT. Protein sequence: CASSLWTVNSNQPQHF.

This chain joins TRBV7-9 and TRBJ1-1; 7 bases are a match to TRBD1. Germline-derived CDR1 and CDR2 are SEHNR and FQNEAQ (reference sequence). V lost 4 bases to trimming and J lost 9 bases; unmatched junction nucleotides: 14. This CDR3 has 15 amino acids. CDR3 DNA: TGTGCCAGCAGCTCTATGACTCAGGGGGGAGGAAAAGCTTTCTTT. It encodes CASSSMTQGGGKAFF. Complete variable domain (other parts from reference TRBV7-9 and TRBJ1-1): DTGVSQNPRHKITKRGQNVTFRCDPISEHNRLYWYRQTLGQGPEFLTYFQNEAQLEKSRLLSDRFSAERPKGSFSTLEIQRTEQGDSAMYLCASSSMTQGGGKAFFGQGTRLTVV.

The chain uses TRBV5-1 and TRBJ2-5, with a possible D match to TRBD2 (6 bases). The CDR3 has 16 amino acids. Germline V gene lookup returns CDR1 SGHRS and CDR2 YFSETQ. Trimming took 5 bases from V and 1 from J, leaving 18 bases between them. The CDR3: CASRPEPGGTQETQYF. The DNA of the CDR3 is TGCGCCAGCAGACCCGAGCCAGGCGGGACCCAAGAGACCCAGTACTTC.